The 8 T cell receptor beta chains below all came from one sample that was sequenced in a study of T cells after yellow fever vaccination. TCRdb independently ran MiXCR on the 5' RACE reads; one entry per CDR3 protein. The table records 300,000 to 400,000 distinct CDR3 sequences, more than 5.5% of them present only once. Sequenced material: PBMCs, taken 5 days after the yellow fever booster vaccination. The origin of the receptors is a man aged 30 to 39 who received the YFV17D yellow fever vaccine.

The rearrangement uses TRBV6-1 and TRBJ2-1; no clear D gene. The CDR3 extends over 16 amino acids. Between the trimmed V and J ends, which lost 4 bases and 0 bases, there was a span of 13 bases. Germline V gene lookup returns CDR1 MNHNS and CDR2 SASEGT. For the CDR3, the DNA is TGTGCCAGCAGTGCAACCCCTAGGAGCTCCTACAATGAGCAGTTCTTC. Its translation: CASSATPRSSYNEQFF.

This clonotype was counted ten times or more. V usage is TRBV7-2 and J usage is TRBJ2-7; no reliable D call. CDR3 length equals 13 residues. With 3 bases removed from V and 2 bases from J, the gap between germline ends came to 8 bases. Germline CDR1 SGHTA, CDR2 FQGNSA. Here the CDR3 reads CASSLDGTYEQYF. The DNA of the CDR3 is TGTGCCAGCAGCTTGGACGGCACCTACGAGCAGTACTTC. The full variable domain, in which reference TRBV7-2 and TRBJ2-7 provide the parts outside the CDR3, is GAGVSQSPSNKVTEKGKDVELRCDPISGHTALYWYRQSLGQGLEFLIYFQGNSAPDKSGLPSDRFSAERTGGSVSTLTIQRTQQEDSAVYLCASSLDGTYEQYFGPGTRLTVT.

This clonotype was observed many times. The V call is TRBV5-1, the J call TRBJ2-5; the match to TRBD2 covers 10 bases. The CDR3 sequence is 17 residues long. Germline trimming cut 0 bases from V and 4 bases from J; bases unmatched to any gene: 9. Germline V gives CDR1 SGHRS, CDR2 YFSETQ. CDR3 in DNA: TGCGCCAGCAGCTTGGCCGGGCTAGCGGGAGTTGGAGAGACCCAGTACTTC. It is translated as CASSLAGLAGVGETQYF.

This clonotype was picked up many times. The chain joins TRBV7-8 to TRBJ2-1; 10 bases fit TRBD2. In germline, CDR1 is SGHVS, CDR2 FQNEAQ. CDR3 length equals 13 residues. V trimming: 6 bases; J trimming: 7 bases; junction bases outside the gene matches: 3. Written as DNA, the CDR3 is TGTGCCAGCAGTTCTAGCGGGAGTAATGAGCAGTTCTTC. Its protein is CASSSSGSNEQFF.

The sample holds many counts of this clonotype. The rearrangement uses TRBV9 and TRBJ2-7; 7 nucleotides agree with TRBD1. Germline CDR1 is SGDLS and CDR2 is YYNGEE. The CDR3 length is 14 residues. V shed 4 bases, J shed 2 bases, and the junction held 6 bases outside the gene matches. In DNA form, the CDR3 reads TGTGCCAGCAGCCCGGGACAGCGCCCCTACGAGCAGTACTTC. This encodes CASSPGQRPYEQYF.

The V call is TRBV5-1, the J call TRBJ2-7; 11 bases line up with TRBD2. Germline V CDR1 and CDR2: SGHRS, YFSETQ. CDR3 length equals 17 residues. The V gene end was trimmed by 6 bases and the J gene end by 0 bases; junction bases not matched to a gene: 11. The CDR3 is CASNQGTSGKHSYEQYF. CDR3 nucleotides: TGCGCCAGCAACCAAGGGACTAGCGGAAAACACTCCTACGAGCAGTACTTC.

This clonotype has a handful of counts. The rearrangement joins TRBV6-5 to TRBJ1-6; D possibly corresponds to TRBD1 (5 bases). The germline V gene encodes CDR1 MNHEY and CDR2 SVGAGI. The CDR3 extends over 13 amino acids. Trimming took off 4 bases at V and 15 bases at J, with 16 bases between the two ends. The CDR3 DNA sequence: TGTGCCAGCAGTTCCCCTCCAGGGTCGTTCCTCCACTTT. Translating it yields CASSSPPGSFLHF.

The gene calls are TRBV5-1 and TRBJ2-7; 9 positions match TRBD1. Germline-derived CDR1 and CDR2 are SGHRS and YFSETQ. The CDR3 consists of 16 residues. V dropped 2 bases and J dropped 2; count of bases not matched to a gene: 8. The chain's CDR3 is CASSLRGGQGPYEQYF. CDR3 sequence (DNA): TGCGCCAGCAGCTTAAGGGGCGGACAGGGGCCCTACGAGCAGTACTTC.